These 10 T cell receptor beta chains share one sample of origin, sequenced in a study of blood T cell repertoires in COVID-19. The protocol was immunoSEQ multiplex PCR, while the TCRdb copy is restricted to in-frame clones and leaves out a portion. The data hold about 38,000 clones, with about 87% observed a single time. Sequencing was done on a sample of peripheral blood. These receptors were obtained from a man in his fifties or sixties with active or convalescent COVID-19.

The chain has TRBV19 and TRBJ2-1; no clear D. Trimming left V 3 bases short and J 4 bases short, with 16 bases between. This CDR3 has 16 amino acids. Germline CDR1 LNHDA, CDR2 SQIVND (reference sequence). CDR3 amino acids: CASSIEAKTLYNEQFF. CDR3 coding DNA: TGTGCCAGTAGTATTGAGGCTAAAACCCTGTACAATGAGCAGTTCTTC.

The rearrangement links TRBV4-1 to TRBJ1-6; a weak D match, TRBD1 (5 bases). The germline gives CDR1 MGHRA, CDR2 YSYEKL. V was clipped by 0 bases and J by 0 bases, with 9 bases between them. The CDR3 contains 17 residues. The CDR3 here is CASSQESDSSYNSPLHF. The DNA for the CDR3 is TGCGCCAGCAGCCAAGAGTCCGACAGCTCCTATAATTCACCCCTCCACTTT.

V is TRBV10-2 and J is TRBJ2-1; D remains ambiguous. Germline-derived CDR1 and CDR2 are WSHSY and SAAADI. The CDR3 extends over 15 amino acids. V was clipped by 4 bases and J by 0 bases, with 10 bases between them. The CDR3 protein is CASSGGSPSYNEQFF. DNA of the CDR3: TGCGCCAGCAGTGGAGGATCCCCCTCCTACAATGAGCAGTTCTTC.

The rearrangement uses TRBV20-1 and TRBJ2-1; TRBD2 might be the D (6 bases). This CDR3 has 10 amino acids. V lost 6 bases and J 9 bases, leaving 9 bases between the germline ends. CDR1 and CDR2 from the germline V gene are DFQATT and SNEGSKA (reference sequence). The DNA for the CDR3 is TGCAGTGCGACTAGGGGTGAGCAGTTCTTC. Protein: CSATRGEQFF.

The gene calls are TRBV7-3 and TRBJ2-1; no definite D call. This CDR3 spans 13 amino acids. Germline CDR1 SGHTA, CDR2 FQGTGA. Trimming left V 1 base short and J 3 bases short, with 4 bases between. The chain's CDR3 is CASSLNSYNEQFF. In DNA, the CDR3 is TGTGCCAGCAGCTTAAACAGCTACAATGAGCAGTTCTTC.

The table lists this clone with a few counts. J is TRBJ1-1 and V is TRBV27, with unresolved D. There are 14 residues in the CDR3. Germline assignment: CDR1 MNHEY and CDR2 SMNVEV (reference sequence). Trimming removed 6 bases from V and 1 base from J, with 12 bases in between. CDR3 in amino acids: CASSPGSGNTEAFF. The CDR3 DNA follows: TGTGCCAGCAGCCCCGGTTCGGGGAACACTGAAGCTTTCTTT.

This clone was picked up one time. The gene calls are TRBV28 and TRBJ1-2; perhaps TRBD1 as D (6 bases). The ends were cut back, 6 bases at V and 7 bases at J, with 18 bases in the middle. The CDR3 sequence is 14 residues long. Germline-derived CDR1 and CDR2 are MDHEN and SYDVKM. CDR3 region: CASSEIWGLPGYTF. CDR3 bases: TGTGCCAGCAGCGAGATATGGGGGCTACCTGGCTACACCTTC.

The chain recombines TRBV9 with TRBJ1-5, with a possible D match to TRBD1 (6 bases). The CDR3 runs to 14 residues. V was clipped by 3 bases and J by 4 bases, with 11 bases between them. Germline V lookup: CDR1 SGDLS, CDR2 YYNGEE. The CDR3 here is CASSGGTPNQPQHF. CDR3 nucleotides: TGTGCCAGCAGCGGGGGGACACCAAATCAGCCCCAGCATTTT.

CDR3 residues: CSVEAITYNEQFF. The CDR3 DNA is TGCAGCGTTGAAGCCATTACTTACAATGAGCAGTTCTTC. This chain uses TRBV29-1 with TRBJ2-1; the D is unclear. V dropped 1 base and J dropped 4 bases, with 8 bases sitting between them. The CDR3 has 13 amino acids. Looked up from germline, CDR1 is SQVTM and CDR2 is ANQGSEA.

This chain links TRBV5-4 with TRBJ2-3; no clear D gene. Germline CDR1 reads SGHNT; CDR2 reads YYREEE (reference sequence). There are 12 residues in the CDR3. With 3 bases removed from V and 4 bases from J, the gap between germline ends came to 6 bases. CDR3 DNA sequence: TGTGCCAGCAGCTATCAATCAGATACGCAGTATTTT. It is translated as CASSYQSDTQYF.